This T cell receptor (beta chain) comes out of a study of regulatory T cells in long-lasting Graves disease. Arm-PCR of CDR3 regions and iRepertoire HTBI primers were the basis on which TCR beta libraries were built. TCRdb reprocessed the multiplex PCR reads via MiXCR and lists one record per CDR3 protein. The repertoire holds hundreds of thousands of distinct CDR3 sequences, with about 22% as singletons. Trimming removed 3 bases at V and 4 bases at J, with 18 bases between. The CDR3 is 16 amino acids. Germline assignment: CDR1 LNHNV and CDR2 YYDKDF (reference sequence). Specified time point: persistent/refractory GD, antithyroid drugs over 5 years with positive TRAb. After RNA was extracted from PBMCs, the TCR library was made from it. This clonotype was seen at least ten times.

Here the sequenced sample was peripheral blood mononuclear cells (PBMCs), taken when the disease was refractory, from a patient treated with antithyroid drugs. The sequence derives from a female donor with Graves disease. V and J are TRBV15 and TRBJ2-5, with D possibly TRBD2 on 6 matching bases. The CDR3, as DNA: TGTGCCACCAGCAGGGCTAGCGAGGGAGGAGCAGAGACCCAGTACTTC. This sequence encodes CATSRASEGGAETQYF.